Listed here are 14 T cell receptor beta chains from one sample, sequenced in a study of cytomegalovirus exposure and HLA in healthy donors. Both 60 Vbeta primers and 13 Jbeta primers went into the PCR. The method was immunoSEQ multiplex PCR; TCRdb's version includes in-frame clones alone and lacks a portion of them. This table holds 140,000 to 150,000 clones, around 65% found once. Material for sequencing was PBMCs. The receptors were sampled from a woman aged 55-70 years in good health and CMV-seronegative.

This clone appeared a few times. The rearrangement uses TRBV7-9 and TRBJ2-3; 12 nucleotides line up with TRBD2. The CDR3 runs to 15 residues. V dropped 6 bases and J dropped 3; count of bases not matched to a gene: 4. Per the germline V gene, CDR1 is SEHNR and CDR2 is FQNEAQ (reference sequence). The CDR3 DNA is TGTGCCAGCAGACAGACTAGCGGGAGTACAGATACGCAGTATTTT. Protein: CASRQTSGSTDTQYF. Combining the CDR3 with reference TRBV7-9 and TRBJ2-3 gives the whole variable domain DTGVSQNPRHKITKRGQNVTFRCDPISEHNRLYWYRQTLGQGPEFLTYFQNEAQLEKSRLLSDRFSAERPKGSFSTLEIQRTEQGDSAMYLCASRQTSGSTDTQYFGPGTRLTVL.

V gene TRBV18 combines with J gene TRBJ1-1; perhaps TRBD1 as D (6 bases). Germline V lookup: CDR1 KGHSH, CDR2 LQKENI. The CDR3 is made up of 13 amino acids. The ends were cut back, 4 bases at V and 7 bases at J, with 13 bases in the middle. CDR3 sequence reads: CASSQDRRYEAFF. CDR3 sequence (DNA): TGTGCCAGCTCACAAGACAGGCGCTATGAAGCTTTCTTT.

This clone has more than one count but fewer than ten. V usage is TRBV4-2 and J usage is TRBJ2-5; no definite D call. The CDR3 spans 14 residues. Germline V gives CDR1 LGHNA, CDR2 YNFKEQ. V gave up 2 bases and J gave up 5 bases, with 12 bases separating them. Here the CDR3 reads CASSQLGREETQYF. The CDR3 DNA follows: TGTGCCAGCAGCCAACTCGGTCGCGAGGAGACCCAGTACTTC.

The chain has TRBV6-1 and TRBJ1-5; 11 positions match TRBD1. The CDR3 is 15 residues long. The germline gives CDR1 MNHNS, CDR2 SASEGT. Trimming cost V 8 bases and J 5 bases; bases outside gene matches: 8. CDR3 amino acids: CASATGQGAYQPQHF. The CDR3 DNA sequence: TGTGCCAGCGCAACCGGACAGGGGGCCTATCAGCCCCAGCATTTT.

In DNA, the CDR3 is TGTGCCAGCAGTTCCCTTAGTGAGCAGTTCTTC. Encoded protein: CASSSLSEQFF. This sequence joins TRBV6-5 and TRBJ2-1; no firm D call. The CDR3 sequence is 11 residues long. V gave up 4 bases and J gave up 9 bases, with 7 bases separating them. Germline CDR1 is MNHEY and CDR2 is SVGAGI.

The CDR3 spells CASSLGRNTEAFF. CDR3 DNA sequence: TGTGCCAGCAGCTTAGGGAGGAACACTGAAGCTTTCTTT. The rearrangement links TRBV11-3 to TRBJ1-1, with D uncertain. CDR1 is SGHNT, CDR2 YENEEA, per germline. The CDR3 length is 13 residues. V shed 1 base and J shed 1 base, with 4 bases lying between them.

This chain connects TRBV7-2 to TRBJ2-2, with TRBD1 matching over 8 bases. CDR3 size: 18 residues. CDR1 SGHTA and CDR2 FQGNSA come from the germline V gene. Losses at the gene ends were 7 bases for V and 2 bases for J; bases not matched to a gene: 15. The CDR3 loop reads CASTRKPGQGANTGELFF. In DNA, the CDR3 is TGTGCCAGCACCCGGAAACCCGGACAGGGAGCCAACACCGGGGAGCTGTTTTTT.

CDR3 region: CASSDVLDGGAFF. The CDR3 region has the DNA TGTGCCAGCAGCGACGTACTTGACGGGGGGGCTTTCTTT. The J gene is TRBJ1-1, the V gene TRBV6-6, with D possibly matching TRBD1 (5 bases). The CDR3 has 13 residues. Germline CDR1 and CDR2: MNHNY and SVGAGI (reference sequence). Between the trimmed V and J ends, which lost 6 bases and 11 bases, there was a span of 19 bases.

The V and J genes are TRBV7-2 and TRBJ2-1; D ambiguous. This CDR3 has 13 residues. Trimming removed 5 bases from V and 7 bases from J, with 12 bases in between. Germline V gene sequence: CDR1 SGHTA, CDR2 FQGNSA. The CDR3 region is CASSPQTRNEQFF. CDR3 in DNA: TGTGCCAGCAGCCCCCAGACTCGGAATGAGCAGTTCTTC.

There are a few counts of this clone. The chain uses TRBV18 and TRBJ1-3; D remains ambiguous. The CDR3 runs to 15 residues. Between the trimmed V and J ends, which lost 3 bases and 2 bases, there was a span of 11 bases. The germline CDR1 and CDR2 sequences are KGHSH and LQKENI. The CDR3 bases are TGTGCCAGCTCACCCATTAGAGCGACTGGAAACACCATATATTTT. It codes for CASSPIRATGNTIYF.

The sample holds a few counts of this clone. The gene calls are TRBV20-1 and TRBJ1-2, with D maybe TRBD1 (5 bases). Germline CDR1 DFQATT, CDR2 SNEGSKA (reference sequence). There are 11 residues in the CDR3. V dropped 3 bases and J dropped 4 bases, with 6 bases sitting between them. Here the CDR3 reads CSARGLYGYTF. CDR3 bases: TGCAGTGCTAGGGGGCTCTATGGCTACACCTTC.

V and J are TRBV6-1 and TRBJ2-2; the match to TRBD1 covers 8 bases. Losses at the gene ends were 5 bases for V and 6 bases for J; bases not matched to a gene: 5. The CDR3 consists of 14 residues. Germline loops: CDR1 MNHNS, CDR2 SASEGT. The CDR3 spells CASSRTGGPGELFF. CDR3 nucleotide sequence: TGTGCCAGCAGTAGAACAGGGGGACCCGGGGAGCTGTTTTTT.

The genes are TRBV27 and TRBJ1-1, with TRBD1 matching over 7 bases. Germline assignment: CDR1 MNHEY and CDR2 SMNVEV (reference sequence). This CDR3 spans 15 amino acids. V shed 3 bases, J shed 2 bases, and the junction held 6 bases outside the gene matches. CDR3 in amino acids: CASSFRNRGNTEAFF. The CDR3 region has the DNA TGTGCCAGCAGTTTTCGGAACAGGGGCAACACTGAAGCTTTCTTT.

The chain is built from TRBV7-2 and TRBJ1-5; possible D gene TRBD1, 6 bases. The germline V gene has CDR1 SGHTA and CDR2 FQGNSA. This CDR3 has 18 amino acids. V lost 1 base and J lost 1, with 17 bases in between. The DNA of the CDR3 is TGTGCCAGCAGCTTAGTAGGCCCCAGGGGCCGCAGCAATCAGCCCCAGCATTTT. Amino acids: CASSLVGPRGRSNQPQHF. Combining the CDR3 with reference TRBV7-2 and TRBJ1-5 gives the whole variable domain GAGVSQSPSNKVTEKGKDVELRCDPISGHTALYWYRQSLGQGLEFLIYFQGNSAPDKSGLPSDRFSAERTGGSVSTLTIQRTQQEDSAVYLCASSLVGPRGRSNQPQHFGDGTRLSIL.